This TCR beta chain was observed in a study of blood T cell repertoires in COVID-19 (dated by TCRdb to 2018 to 2021). Regarding the research as a whole: Samples covering the acute and convalescent phases of COVID-19 were provided by collaborators in the United States, Italy and Spain. The material from the prospective study consisted of cDNA or gDNA derived from T cells, B-cell-depleted T cells, or PBMCs. The dataset comprised deeply sampled blood TCRbeta repertoires from subjects exposed to, actively infected with, or recovered from COVID-19. The repertoires were released in a freely available public database meant as a resource for research on the immune response to SARS-CoV-2. Samples were obtained from the ongoing ImmuneRACE study (first 160 participants) and from 1,200 or so subjects provided by 6 global collaborators. The sample metadata nearly always contained a de-identified subject ID, COVID-19 status, age in years and sex. Where available, HLA class I and class II types were obtained from metadata supplied by the sample provider rather than from assay-based typing.

Looking up the germline V gene yields CDR1 SGHTA and CDR2 FQGNSA. CDR3 length: 14 amino acids, cysteine to phenylalanine. The CDR3 DNA has 42 bases and is translated from base 1. Concerning this clone: Its antigen has not been determined. A junction boundary mismatches the germline segment, possibly from a read error.

The collaborating institutions used their own protocols to collect whole blood in K2EDTA tubes. For TCRbeta analysis, collaborators shipped samples as frozen whole blood, isolated PBMCs, or DNA extracted from either of those sample types. The research as a whole found: Clinical and demographic metadata were provided uncurated, with the amount varying by source and participant.

TCRbeta CDR3 regions were amplified from genomic DNA using the immunoSEQ Assay, a bias-controlled multiplex PCR. Per the authors' processing: Nucleated cell counts per sample were estimated from amplification of reference gene primers within the assay. Sequence reads were collapsed and filtered to measure the absolute abundance of every unique TCRbeta CDR3 rearrangement. Productive Simpson clonality was computed per sample as the square root of Simpson's diversity index over productive rearrangements. TCRdb retrieved this table from immuneACCESS and kept in-frame rearrangements only. Not all clones are present; in checked studies, unresolved V genes account for under half, and no reason is known for the remainder. That table gives V, J and clone size, and the DNA gave D and trimming. This sample lists approximately 280,000 clones; 70% to 90% were detected once. The top ten hold 9.5% to 12% of the sample.

The chain is encoded by TRBV7-2 joined to TRBJ2-3; the D gene lacks a confident call. The sequenced sample consisted of peripheral blood. This receptor was taken from a woman between 70 and 85 years old with acute or convalescent COVID-19. At the DNA level, the sequence is TGTGCCAGCCGCTTCCTAAGGTGGGCTAATACGCAGTATTTT. Its protein product is CASRFLRWANTQYF.